The rows below give T cell receptor beta chains drawn from one sample of a study of cytomegalovirus exposure and HLA in healthy donors. Produced via immunoSEQ multiplex PCR; TCRdb's table is partial and in-frame only. Among about 67,000 clones listed, roughly 80% were seen once. Input material: PBMCs. The receptors stem from a man in his 60s in good health and CMV-seropositive. CDR3s include the opening cysteine and the closing phenylalanine or tryptophan. Each record gives: D gene, J gene, clone size, V gene, CDR3 DNA, CDR3 protein. The D gene is left open where the match is weak. Not all rows give a size; the values are once, few, many and, for expanded clones, a class.

>.|TRBJ1-5|.|TRBV9
TGTGCCAGCAGCGTGACATACACCCACAATCAGCCCCAGCATTTT
CASSVTYTHNQPQHF
>TRBD1|TRBJ1-3|.|TRBV5-1
TGCGCCAGCAGTTTGGTTGGGACAGGGGGCGGATGGACTGGAAACACCATATATTTT
CASSLVGTGGGWTGNTIYF
>TRBD1|TRBJ1-2|.|TRBV6-1
TGTGCCAGCAGTGAACAGGGGCAGGGGGTCGGCTACACCTTC
CASSEQGQGVGYTF
>.|TRBJ2-2|.|TRBV5-5
TGTGCCAGCAGCAAAGGCAGGGCCAATACGAACACCGGGGAGCTGTTTTTT
CASSKGRANTNTGELFF
>TRBD1|TRBJ2-7|.|TRBV10-3
TGTGCCATCAGTGAGCCCTCGGGACAGCGCGACTCCTACGAGCAGTACTTC
CAISEPSGQRDSYEQYF
>.|TRBJ2-7|.|TRBV6-5
TGTGCCAGCAGCGCGCCCAGGGAGGCCGCCTACGAGCAGTACTTC
CASSAPREAAYEQYF
>.|TRBJ1-2|few|TRBV11-2
TGTGCCAGCAGCTTAGAGGGGGCTAGCAACTATGGCTACACCTTC
CASSLEGASNYGYTF
>.|TRBJ1-2|.|TRBV5-5
TGTGCCAGCAGCTCGACGGGTAACTATGGCTACACCTTC
CASSSTGNYGYTF
>.|TRBJ2-6|.|TRBV5-8
TGTGCCAGCAGCTTGCAACAGTTAACTGGGGCCAACGTCCTGACTTTC
CASSLQQLTGANVLTF
>.|TRBJ1-1|.|TRBV28
TGTGCCAGCAGTTTGGGGGCAGGGAGGGACACTGAAGCTTTCTTT
CASSLGAGRDTEAFF
>TRBD2|TRBJ2-7|.|TRBV7-8
TGCGCCAGCAGCTCTCATACTAGCGGGGCCTACGAGCAGTACTTC
CASSSHTSGAYEQYF
>.|TRBJ2-1|.|TRBV19
TGTGCCAGTAGTATAGATCCGGGACATCGAATTAGCTCCTACAATGAGCAGTTCTTC
CASSIDPGHRISSYNEQFF
>TRBD1|TRBJ2-7|.|TRBV27
TGTGCCAGCGGACAGGGGGCAGGCTACGAGCAGTACTTC
CASGQGAGYEQYF
>TRBD2|TRBJ2-1|.|TRBV28
TGTGCCAGCACACCCAGTGGGGCTAGCGGGTACAATGAGCAGTTCTTC
CASTPSGASGYNEQFF
>.|TRBJ1-2|.|TRBV7-2
TGTGCCAGCAGCCCCGGGACTAACTATGGCTACACCTTC
CASSPGTNYGYTF
>.|TRBJ1-1|.|TRBV11-2
TGTGCCAGCTCACCCGGTCAGGGAAACACTGAAGCTTTCTTT
CASSPGQGNTEAFF
>TRBD1|TRBJ2-4|.|TRBV5-1
TGCGCCAGCAGCGTACAGGGGGCTGGAAACATTCAGTACTTC
CASSVQGAGNIQYF
>.|TRBJ1-2|.|TRBV6-1
TGTGCCAGCGGAGCAGGGAATGGCTACACCTTC
CASGAGNGYTF
>.|TRBJ1-2|.|TRBV27
TGTGCCAGCAGGGGCACAGGTACCCTCGGGGGCTACACCTTC
CASRGTGTLGGYTF
>TRBD1|TRBJ1-3|.|TRBV5-1
TGCGCCAGCAGCCAACAGGGGAGCGGAAACACCATATATTTT
CASSQQGSGNTIYF
>TRBD1|TRBJ1-2|.|TRBV19
TGTGCCAGTAGTCCCGGGACAGGGAATGGCTACACCTTC
CASSPGTGNGYTF
>TRBD1|TRBJ1-2|.|TRBV9
TGTGCCAGCAGAGCCCGACAGGGCGATTACTATGGCTACACCTTC
CASRARQGDYYGYTF
>.|TRBJ1-5|.|TRBV6-6
TGTGCCAGCAGTACGGGGAATCAGCCCCAGCATTTT
CASSTGNQPQHF
>.|TRBJ2-5|.|TRBV7-2
TGTGCCAGCAGCCCTCAAGAGACCCAGTACTTC
CASSPQETQYF
>.|TRBJ2-7|.|TRBV25-1
TGTGCCAGCAGTGAGGGGAGCGACTCCTACGAGCAGTACTTC
CASSEGSDSYEQYF
>.|TRBJ2-7|.|TRBV7-9
TGTGCCAGCAGCTTTGAGGACTTCCACTTGTCCTACGAGCAGTACTTC
CASSFEDFHLSYEQYF
>TRBD1|TRBJ1-2|.|TRBV5-4
TGTGCCAGCAGCCTACAGGGGGCGGGGGGCTACACCTTC
CASSLQGAGGYTF
>.|TRBJ2-1|few|TRBV5-1
TGCGCCAGCAGCGCTGGACAGTCTGAGCAGTTCTTC
CASSAGQSEQFF
>TRBD1|TRBJ1-1|.|TRBV7-9
TGTGCCAGCAGCCCCGCCGGGACAGGGACCACTGAAGCTTTCTTT
CASSPAGTGTTEAFF
>.|TRBJ1-6|once|TRBV2
TGTGCCAGCAAGTTTGGGCAGGGTAATCCGGCCCTCCACTTT
CASKFGQGNPALHF
>TRBD1|TRBJ2-4|.|TRBV5-6
TGTGCCAGCAGCCAAGGGACAGAAAACATTCAGTACTTC
CASSQGTENIQYF
>TRBD2|TRBJ2-1|.|TRBV5-6
TGTGCCAGCAGCTCGTCTCGGTTGGCGGGAGGCCTATACAATGAGCAGTTCTTC
CASSSSRLAGGLYNEQFF
>.|TRBJ2-3|.|TRBV2
TGTGCCAGCAGTCCTGGACCGGGGGATACGCAGTATTTT
CASSPGPGDTQYF